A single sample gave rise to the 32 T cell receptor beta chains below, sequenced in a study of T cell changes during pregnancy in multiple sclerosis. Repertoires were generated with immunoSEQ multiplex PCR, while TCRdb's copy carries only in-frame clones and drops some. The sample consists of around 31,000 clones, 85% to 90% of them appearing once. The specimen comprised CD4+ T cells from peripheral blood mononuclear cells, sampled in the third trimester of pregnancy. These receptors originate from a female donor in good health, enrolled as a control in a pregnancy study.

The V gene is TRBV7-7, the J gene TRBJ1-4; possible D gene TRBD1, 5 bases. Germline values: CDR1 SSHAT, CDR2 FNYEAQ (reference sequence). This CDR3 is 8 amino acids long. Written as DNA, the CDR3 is TGTGAGGGGGAAAAACTGTTTTTT. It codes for CEGEKLFF.

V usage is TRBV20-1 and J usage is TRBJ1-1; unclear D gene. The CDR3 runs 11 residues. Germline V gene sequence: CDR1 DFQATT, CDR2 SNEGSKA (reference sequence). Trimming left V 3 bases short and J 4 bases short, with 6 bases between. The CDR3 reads CSARVRTEAFF. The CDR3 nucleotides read TGCAGTGCTAGGGTGCGCACTGAAGCTTTCTTT.

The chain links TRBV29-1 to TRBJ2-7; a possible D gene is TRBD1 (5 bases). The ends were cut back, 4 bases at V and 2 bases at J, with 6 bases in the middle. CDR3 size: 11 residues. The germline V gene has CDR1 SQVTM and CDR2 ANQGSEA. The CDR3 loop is CSVGQPYEQYF. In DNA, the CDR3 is TGCAGCGTTGGACAGCCCTACGAGCAGTACTTC.

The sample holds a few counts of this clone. CDR3 nucleotide sequence: TGCAGTGCCGCCCCCGGGTCTGAAGCTTTCTTT. It is translated as CSAAPGSEAFF. The chain recombines TRBV20-1 with TRBJ1-1, with no clear D. Deletions cut 6 bases from V and 6 bases from J, with 11 bases between. CDR3 length equals 11 residues. Germline CDR1 and CDR2: DFQATT and SNEGSKA (reference sequence).

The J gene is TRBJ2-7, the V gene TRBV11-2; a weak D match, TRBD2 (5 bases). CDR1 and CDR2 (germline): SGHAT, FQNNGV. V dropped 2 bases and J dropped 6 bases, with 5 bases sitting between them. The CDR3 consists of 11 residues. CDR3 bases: TGTGCCAGCAGCTTACGGGGCGAGCAGTACTTC. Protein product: CASSLRGEQYF.

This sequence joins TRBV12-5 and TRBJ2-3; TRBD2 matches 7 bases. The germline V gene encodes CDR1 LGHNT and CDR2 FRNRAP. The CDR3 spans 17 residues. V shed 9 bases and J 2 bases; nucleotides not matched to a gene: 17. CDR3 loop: CASIHPAGEVITDTQYF. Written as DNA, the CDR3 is TGTGCTAGCATCCATCCGGCGGGAGAGGTAATCACAGATACGCAGTATTTT. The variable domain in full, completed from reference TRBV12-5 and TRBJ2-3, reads DARVTQTPRHKVTEMGQEVTMRCQPILGHNTVFWYRQTMMQGLELLAYFRNRAPLDDSGMPKDRFSAEMPDATLATLKIQPSEPRDSAVYFCASIHPAGEVITDTQYFGPGTRLTVL.

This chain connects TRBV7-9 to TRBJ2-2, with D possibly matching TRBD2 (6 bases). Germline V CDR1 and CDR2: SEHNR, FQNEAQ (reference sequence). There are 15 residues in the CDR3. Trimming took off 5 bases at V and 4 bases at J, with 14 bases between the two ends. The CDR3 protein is CASSGAEGFTGELFF. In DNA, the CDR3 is TGTGCCAGCAGCGGGGCGGAGGGTTTCACCGGGGAGCTGTTTTTT.

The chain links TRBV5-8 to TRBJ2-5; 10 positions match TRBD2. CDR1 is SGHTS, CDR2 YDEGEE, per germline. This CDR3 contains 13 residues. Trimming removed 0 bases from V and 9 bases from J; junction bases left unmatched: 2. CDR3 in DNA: TGTGCCAGCAGCTTGGGGCTAGCGGGGGCCCAGTACTTC. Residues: CASSLGLAGAQYF.

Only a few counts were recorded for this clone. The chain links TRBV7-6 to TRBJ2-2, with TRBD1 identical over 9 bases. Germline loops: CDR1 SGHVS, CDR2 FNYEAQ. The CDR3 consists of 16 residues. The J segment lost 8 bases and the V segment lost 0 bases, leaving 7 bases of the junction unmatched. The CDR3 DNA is TGTGCCAGCAGCTTAGCCCAACAGGGGGCCGCGGGGGAGCTGTTTTTT. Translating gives CASSLAQQGAAGELFF.

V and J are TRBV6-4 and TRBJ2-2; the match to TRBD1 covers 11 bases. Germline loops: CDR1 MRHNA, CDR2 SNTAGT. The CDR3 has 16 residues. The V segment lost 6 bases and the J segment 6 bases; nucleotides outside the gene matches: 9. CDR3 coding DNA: TGTGCCAGCAGAGGTTCCGGACAGGGGGCAGCCGGGGAGCTGTTTTTT. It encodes CASRGSGQGAAGELFF.

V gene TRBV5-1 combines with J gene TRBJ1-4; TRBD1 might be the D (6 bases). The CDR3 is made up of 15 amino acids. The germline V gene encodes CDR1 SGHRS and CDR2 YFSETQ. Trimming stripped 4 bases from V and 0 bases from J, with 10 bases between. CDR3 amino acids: CASSGTGTTNEKLFF. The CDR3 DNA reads TGCGCCAGCAGCGGCACAGGGACAACTAATGAAAAACTGTTTTTT.

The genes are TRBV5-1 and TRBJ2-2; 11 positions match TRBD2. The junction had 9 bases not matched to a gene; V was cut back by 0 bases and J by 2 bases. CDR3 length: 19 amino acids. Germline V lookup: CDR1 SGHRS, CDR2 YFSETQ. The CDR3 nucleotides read TGCGCCAGCAGCTTGGCCGGACTAGCGGGCCAGCCCAACACCGGGGAGCTGTTTTTT. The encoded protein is CASSLAGLAGQPNTGELFF.

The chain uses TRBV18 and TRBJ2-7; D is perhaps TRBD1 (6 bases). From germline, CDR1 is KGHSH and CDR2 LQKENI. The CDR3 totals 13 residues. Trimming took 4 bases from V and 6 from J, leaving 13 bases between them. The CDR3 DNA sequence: TGTGCCAGCTCACTGGGACAAACGAGCGAGCAGTACTTC. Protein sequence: CASSLGQTSEQYF. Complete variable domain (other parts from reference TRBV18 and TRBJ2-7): NAGVMQNPRHLVRRRGQEARLRCSPMKGHSHVYWYRQLPEEGLKFMVYLQKENIIDESGMPKERFSAEFPKEGPSILRIQQVVRGDSAAYFCASSLGQTSEQYFGPGTRLTVT.

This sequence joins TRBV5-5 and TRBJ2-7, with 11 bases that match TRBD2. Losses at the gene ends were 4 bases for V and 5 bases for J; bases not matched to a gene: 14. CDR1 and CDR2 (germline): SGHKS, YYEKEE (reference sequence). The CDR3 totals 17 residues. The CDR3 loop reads CASSNPQGSGRAHEQYF. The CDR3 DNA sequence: TGTGCCAGCAGCAATCCCCAGGGTAGCGGGAGGGCCCACGAGCAGTACTTC. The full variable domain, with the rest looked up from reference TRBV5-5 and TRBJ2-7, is DAGVTQSPTHLIKTRGQQVTLRCSPISGHKSVSWYQQVLGQGPQFIFQYYEKEERGRGNFPDRFSARQFPNYSSELNVNALLLGDSALYLCASSNPQGSGRAHEQYFGPGTRLTVT.

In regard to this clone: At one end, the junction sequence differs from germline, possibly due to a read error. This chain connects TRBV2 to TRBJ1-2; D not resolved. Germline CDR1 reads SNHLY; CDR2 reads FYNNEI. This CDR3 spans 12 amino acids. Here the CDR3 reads CVSFNGVMGYTF. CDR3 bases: TGTGTCAGCTTTAACGGGGTGATGGGCTACACCTTC.

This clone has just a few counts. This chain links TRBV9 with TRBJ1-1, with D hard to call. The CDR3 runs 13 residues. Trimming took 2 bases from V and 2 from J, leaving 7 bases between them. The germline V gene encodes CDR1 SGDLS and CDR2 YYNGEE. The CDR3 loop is CASSVTPNTEAFF. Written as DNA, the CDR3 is TGTGCCAGCAGCGTGACACCTAACACTGAAGCTTTCTTT.

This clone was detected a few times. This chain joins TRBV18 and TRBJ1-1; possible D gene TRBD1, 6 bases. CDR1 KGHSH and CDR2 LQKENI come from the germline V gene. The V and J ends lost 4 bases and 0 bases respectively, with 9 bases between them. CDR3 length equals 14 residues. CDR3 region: CASSLQGLNTEAFF. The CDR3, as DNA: TGTGCCAGCTCACTACAGGGATTGAACACTGAAGCTTTCTTT.

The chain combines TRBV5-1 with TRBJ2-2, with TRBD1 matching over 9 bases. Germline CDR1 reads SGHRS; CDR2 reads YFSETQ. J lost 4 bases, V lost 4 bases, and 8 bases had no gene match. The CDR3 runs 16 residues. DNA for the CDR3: TGCGCCAGCAGCCCGAGGGGACAGGGTGGCACCGGGGAGCTGTTTTTT. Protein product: CASSPRGQGGTGELFF.

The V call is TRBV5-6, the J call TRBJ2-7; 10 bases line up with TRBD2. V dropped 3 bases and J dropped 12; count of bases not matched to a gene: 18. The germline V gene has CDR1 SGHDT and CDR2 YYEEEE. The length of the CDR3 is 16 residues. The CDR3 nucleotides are TGTGCCAGCAGCTCTGGGGACGATGGGACTAGCGCTAAGTGGTACTTC. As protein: CASSSGDDGTSAKWYF.

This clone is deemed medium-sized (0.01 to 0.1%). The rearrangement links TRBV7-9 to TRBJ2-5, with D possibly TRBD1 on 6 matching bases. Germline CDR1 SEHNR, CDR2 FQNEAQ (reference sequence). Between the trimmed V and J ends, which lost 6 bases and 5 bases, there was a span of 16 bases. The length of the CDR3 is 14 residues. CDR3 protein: CASSSGVVGETQYF. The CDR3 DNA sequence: TGTGCCAGCAGTTCAGGGGTCGTCGGGGAGACCCAGTACTTC.

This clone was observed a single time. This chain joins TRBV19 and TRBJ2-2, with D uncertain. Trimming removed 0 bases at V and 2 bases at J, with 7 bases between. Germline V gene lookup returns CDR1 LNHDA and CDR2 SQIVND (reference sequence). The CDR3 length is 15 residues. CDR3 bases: TGTGCCAGTAGTATAGACACAGACAACACCGGGGAGCTGTTTTTT. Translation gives CASSIDTDNTGELFF.

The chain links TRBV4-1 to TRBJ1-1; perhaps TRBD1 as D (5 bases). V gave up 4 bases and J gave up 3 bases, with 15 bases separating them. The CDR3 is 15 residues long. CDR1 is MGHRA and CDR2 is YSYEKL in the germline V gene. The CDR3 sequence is CASSLRWGRDTEAFF. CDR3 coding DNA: TGCGCCAGCAGCCTCCGTTGGGGCCGGGACACTGAAGCTTTCTTT.

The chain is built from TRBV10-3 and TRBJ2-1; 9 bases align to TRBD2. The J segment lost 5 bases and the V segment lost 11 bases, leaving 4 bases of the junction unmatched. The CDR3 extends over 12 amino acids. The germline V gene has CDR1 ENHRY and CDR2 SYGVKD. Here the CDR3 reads CASSGTNNEQFF. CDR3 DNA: TGTGCCTCTAGCGGGACAAACAATGAGCAGTTCTTC.

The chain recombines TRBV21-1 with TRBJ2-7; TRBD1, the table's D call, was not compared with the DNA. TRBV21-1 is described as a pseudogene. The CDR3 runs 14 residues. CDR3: CASSKAGTVLREYF. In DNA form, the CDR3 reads TGTGCCAGCAGCAAAGCCGGGACAGTCCTAAGGGAGTACTTC.

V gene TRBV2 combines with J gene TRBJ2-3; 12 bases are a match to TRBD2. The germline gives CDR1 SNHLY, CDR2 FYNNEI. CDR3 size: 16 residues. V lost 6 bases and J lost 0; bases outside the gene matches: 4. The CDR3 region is CASSRTSGVSTDTQYF. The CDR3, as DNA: TGTGCCAGCAGCCGGACTAGCGGGGTGAGCACAGATACGCAGTATTTT.

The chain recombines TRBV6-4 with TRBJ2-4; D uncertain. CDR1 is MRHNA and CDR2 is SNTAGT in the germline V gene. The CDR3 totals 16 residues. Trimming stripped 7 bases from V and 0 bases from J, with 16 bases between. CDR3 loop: CASNPPPGLAKNIQYF. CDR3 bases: TGTGCCAGCAACCCCCCGCCCGGGTTAGCCAAAAACATTCAGTACTTC.

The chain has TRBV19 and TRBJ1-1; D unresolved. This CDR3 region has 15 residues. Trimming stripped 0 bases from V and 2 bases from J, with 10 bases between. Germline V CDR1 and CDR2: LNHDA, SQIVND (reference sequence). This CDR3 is CASSIDLLVNTEAFF. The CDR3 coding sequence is TGTGCCAGTAGTATAGACCTACTAGTAAACACTGAAGCTTTCTTT.

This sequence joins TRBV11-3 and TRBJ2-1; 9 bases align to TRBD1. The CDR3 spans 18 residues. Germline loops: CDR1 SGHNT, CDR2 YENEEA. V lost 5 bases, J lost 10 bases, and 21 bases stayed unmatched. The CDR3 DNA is TGTGCCAGCAGCCAATCACGATGGGGGGACAGGGTACCTAGGGAGCAGTTCTTC. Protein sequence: CASSQSRWGDRVPREQFF.

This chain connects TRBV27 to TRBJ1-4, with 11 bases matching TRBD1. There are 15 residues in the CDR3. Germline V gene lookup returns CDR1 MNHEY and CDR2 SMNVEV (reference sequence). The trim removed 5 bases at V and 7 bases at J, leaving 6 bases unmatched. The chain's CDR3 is CASSSLGTGGEKLFF. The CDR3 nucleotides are TGTGCCAGCAGTAGCCTCGGGACAGGGGGTGAAAAACTGTTTTTT.

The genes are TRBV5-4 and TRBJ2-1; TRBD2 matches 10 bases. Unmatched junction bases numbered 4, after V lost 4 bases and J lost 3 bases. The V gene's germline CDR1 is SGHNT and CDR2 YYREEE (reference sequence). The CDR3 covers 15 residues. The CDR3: CASSLAGALYNEQFF. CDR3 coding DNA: TGTGCCAGCAGCCTAGCGGGGGCTCTCTACAATGAGCAGTTCTTC.

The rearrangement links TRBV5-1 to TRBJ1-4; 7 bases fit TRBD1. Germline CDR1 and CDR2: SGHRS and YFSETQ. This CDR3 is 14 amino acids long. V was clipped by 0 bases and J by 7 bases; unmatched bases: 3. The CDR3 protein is CASSLAQGGEKLFF. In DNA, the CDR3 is TGCGCCAGCAGCTTGGCCCAGGGGGGTGAAAAACTGTTTTTT.

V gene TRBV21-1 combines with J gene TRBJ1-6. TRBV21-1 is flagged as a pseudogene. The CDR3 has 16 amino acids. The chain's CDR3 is CALSRRGYSYNSPLHF. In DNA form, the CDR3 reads TGTGCTCTCAGCAGGAGGGGATACTCCTATAATTCACCCCTCCACTTT.